These 29 T cell receptor beta chains were sequenced from one sample in a study of regulatory T cells in long-lasting Graves disease. Sequencing libraries for TCR beta were prepared with iRepertoire HTBI primers and Arm-PCR of CDR3 regions. MiXCR, run by TCRdb on the multiplex PCR reads, gives a single entry per CDR3 protein. The sample contains some 470,000 distinct CDR3 sequences, roughly 21% of which appear only once. This sample's time point: persistent/refractory GD, antithyroid drugs over 5 years with positive TRAb. PBMC RNA served as the TCR library source. The input for sequencing was peripheral blood mononuclear cells (PBMCs), taken when the disease was refractory, from a patient treated with antithyroid drugs. These receptors originate from a female donor with Graves disease.

The table lists this clonotype with many counts. The V and J genes are TRBV28 and TRBJ1-5; tentative D call: TRBD1 (5 bases). There are 14 residues in the CDR3. With 6 bases removed from V and 6 bases from J, the gap between germline ends came to 15 bases. CDR1 is MDHEN, CDR2 SYDVKM, per germline. CDR3 amino acids: CASRTGVFGQPQHF. The CDR3 region has the DNA TGTGCCAGCAGGACGGGGGTTTTCGGTCAGCCCCAGCATTTT. Combining the CDR3 with reference TRBV28 and TRBJ1-5 gives the whole variable domain DVKVTQSSRYLVKRTGEKVFLECVQDMDHENMFWYRQDPGLGLRLIYFSYDVKMKEKGDIPEGYSVSREKKERFSLILESASTNQTSMYLCASRTGVFGQPQHFGDGTRLSIL.

This clonotype was seen more than once but under ten times. This chain connects TRBV5-1 to TRBJ1-6; D is ambiguous. V lost 0 bases, J lost 7 bases, and 5 bases lay in between. There are 13 residues in the CDR3. The germline V gene encodes CDR1 SGHRS and CDR2 YFSETQ. CDR3 protein: CASSLVRNSPLHF. The CDR3 DNA reads as TGCGCCAGCAGCTTGGTTCGGAATTCACCCCTCCACTTT.

The CDR3 bases are TGTGCCAGCAGCTTATTATCTGATTCTGCGTATTTT. It is translated as CASSLLSDSAYF. The chain combines TRBV7-3 with TRBJ2-3, with D uncertain. The CDR3 has 12 amino acids. Germline V CDR1 and CDR2: SGHTA, FQGTGA. The V end was cut by 2 bases, the J end by 14 bases, with 14 bases between. The full variable domain, completed using reference TRBV7-3 and TRBJ2-3, is GAGVSQTPSNKVTEKGKYVELRCDPISGHTALYWYRQSLGQGPEFLIYFQGTGAADDSGLPNDRFFAVRPEGSVSTLKIQRTERGDSAVYLCASSLLSDSAYFGPGTRLTVL.

As for this clonotype: An end of the junction differs from the germline gene, which may be a read error. The chain joins TRBV28 to TRBJ2-7; 10 nucleotides line up with TRBD1. The CDR3 covers 14 residues. Germline-derived CDR1 and CDR2 are MDHEN and SYDVKM. In DNA, the CDR3 is TGTGCCAGCAGCCAAGGGACAGGGGCCTACGAGCAGTGCTTC. It yields the protein CASSQGTGAYEQCF. Together with reference TRBV28 and TRBJ2-7, the CDR3 gives the full variable domain: DVKVTQSSRYLVKRTGEKVFLECVQDMDHENMFWYRQDPGLGLRLIYFSYDVKMKEKGDIPEGYSVSREKKERFSLILESASTNQTSMYLCASSQGTGAYEQCFGPGTRLTVT.

This clonotype appeared many times. The CDR3, as DNA: TGTGCCAGCAGTTTAGACAGAAACATTCAGTACTTC. Translating gives CASSLDRNIQYF. This chain joins TRBV28 and TRBJ2-4; tentatively, D is TRBD1 (5 bases). Germline CDR1 reads MDHEN; CDR2 reads SYDVKM. The V end was cut by 2 bases, the J end by 6 bases, with 5 bases between. The CDR3 extends over 12 amino acids.

The CDR3 loop is CAWSVRGYYNEQFF. CDR3 nucleotide sequence: TGTGCCTGGAGTGTGAGGGGCTACTACAATGAGCAGTTCTTC. This chain connects TRBV30 to TRBJ2-1; perhaps D is TRBD1 or TRBD2 (5 bases each). This CDR3 is built from 14 residues. The germline V and J ends were trimmed by 0 bases and 3 bases, with 9 bases remaining between them. The germline gives CDR1 GTSNPN, CDR2 SVGIG (reference sequence).

On this clonotype itself: The junction departs from germline at one end; a sequencing error may be responsible. CDR3 loop: CANSTVRGGQETQYF. DNA for the CDR3: TGTGCCAACAGCACAGTCCGGGGGGGCCAAGAGACCCAGTACTTC. The rearrangement uses TRBV7-9 and TRBJ2-5; 8 nucleotides match TRBD2. From germline, CDR1 is SEHNR and CDR2 FQNEAQ (reference sequence). The CDR3 runs to 15 residues.

V and J are TRBV20-1 and TRBJ1-3, with D unresolved. Germline V gene lookup returns CDR1 DFQATT and CDR2 SNEGSKA (reference sequence). The CDR3 totals 15 residues. Trimming removed 3 bases from V and 7 bases from J, with 19 bases in between. The CDR3 loop reads CSASEDREYGNTIYF. Here the CDR3 DNA reads TGCAGTGCTAGTGAGGACCGGGAGTACGGGAACACCATATATTTT.

This clonotype occurred many times. The gene calls are TRBV6-9 and TRBJ1-2, with TRBD1 as a possible D gene (6 bases). In germline, CDR1 is MNHGY, CDR2 SVAAGI. CDR3 length: 13 residues. With 4 bases removed from V and 4 bases from J, the gap between germline ends came to 10 bases. CDR3 bases: TGTGCCAGCAGTTTTGGGGGCGGCTATGGCTACACCTTC. Its translation is CASSFGGGYGYTF.

This chain uses TRBV7-9 with TRBJ2-7; D gene unclear. Trimming pared 1 base from V and 7 bases from J, leaving 8 bases between. Per germline, CDR1 SEHNR and CDR2 FQNEAQ (reference sequence). This CDR3 comprises 12 residues. CDR3 bases: TGTGCCAGCAGCTTAGATCCAACAGAGCAGTACTTC. This sequence encodes CASSLDPTEQYF.

The chain employs TRBV7-9 and TRBJ2-1; D call uncertain. V was cut by 5 bases and J by 7 bases, with 9 bases left in between. The CDR3 loop spans 12 amino acids. In germline, CDR1 is SEHNR, CDR2 FQNEAQ (reference sequence). The CDR3: CASSPYGNEQFF. CDR3 nucleotide sequence: TGTGCCAGCAGCCCCTACGGGAATGAGCAGTTCTTC.

There are many counts of this clonotype. CDR3 sequence (DNA): TGTGCCAGCAGTTTATCCCCGGGACAGGGGCGCAATGGCTACACCTTC. This codes for CASSLSPGQGRNGYTF. This chain uses TRBV28 with TRBJ1-2, with 10 bases that match TRBD1. The CDR3 length is 16 residues. The V segment lost 1 base and the J segment 6 bases; nucleotides outside the gene matches: 8. Per the germline V gene, CDR1 is MDHEN and CDR2 is SYDVKM.

This clonotype was found many times. This chain connects TRBV6-1 to TRBJ1-6; 7 nucleotides agree with TRBD1. CDR1 and CDR2 (germline): MNHNS, SASEGT. The CDR3 loop spans 13 amino acids. J gave up 6 bases and V 7 bases, and 3 bases lay outside the gene matches. DNA of the CDR3: TGTGCCAGCACCCGGGACAGTAATTCACCCCTCCACTTT. It codes for CASTRDSNSPLHF.

The chain recombines TRBV28 with TRBJ2-7; weak D call: TRBD1 (6 bases). Trimming cost V 10 bases and J 3 bases, with 16 bases left between them. The CDR3 sequence is 13 residues long. The germline V gene has CDR1 MDHEN and CDR2 SYDVKM. The CDR3 sequence: CATIGTNYYEQYF. CDR3 in DNA: TGTGCCACTATCGGGACAAACTACTACGAGCAGTACTTC.

This clonotype was recorded many times. V usage is TRBV19 and J usage is TRBJ1-1, with D unclear. This CDR3 spans 14 amino acids. Germline assignment: CDR1 LNHDA and CDR2 SQIVND (reference sequence). Trimming took off 6 bases at V and 4 bases at J, with 15 bases between the two ends. DNA for the CDR3: TGTGCCAGTAGATATGGACCTCCTCTCACTGAAGCTTTCTTT. It codes for CASRYGPPLTEAFF.

This clonotype was detected ten times or more. The chain couples TRBV28 to TRBJ2-7; 9 positions match TRBD1. Unmatched junction bases numbered 14, after V lost 5 bases and J lost 6 bases. The germline V gene encodes CDR1 MDHEN and CDR2 SYDVKM. The CDR3 is 16 amino acids. The CDR3: CASSPPGTGRPSEQYF. CDR3 bases: TGTGCCAGCAGTCCGCCCGGGACAGGGAGACCGTCCGAGCAGTACTTC. The full variable domain, completed using reference TRBV28 and TRBJ2-7, is DVKVTQSSRYLVKRTGEKVFLECVQDMDHENMFWYRQDPGLGLRLIYFSYDVKMKEKGDIPEGYSVSREKKERFSLILESASTNQTSMYLCASSPPGTGRPSEQYFGPGTRLTVT.

In its sample, this clonotype was seen a few times. The chain uses TRBV27 and TRBJ1-2, with D maybe TRBD1 (5 bases). Germline-derived CDR1 and CDR2 are MNHEY and SMNVEV (reference sequence). Trimming took 6 bases from V and 3 from J, leaving 14 bases between them. The CDR3 length is 14 residues. The CDR3 is CASSPIGADYGYTF. The CDR3 coding sequence is TGTGCCAGCAGCCCCATTGGGGCCGACTATGGCTACACCTTC.

The chain links TRBV20-1 to TRBJ2-5; 9 nucleotides line up with TRBD1. The CDR3 spans 14 residues. The V gene end was trimmed by 5 bases and the J gene end by 4 bases; junction bases not matched to a gene: 8. Looked up from germline, CDR1 is DFQATT and CDR2 is SNEGSKA (reference sequence). Written as DNA, the CDR3 is TGCAGTGCTCCCTGGACAGGGGTTGGAGAGACCCAGTACTTC. Its translation is CSAPWTGVGETQYF.

Only one count was recorded for this clonotype. This chain uses TRBV30 with TRBJ1-5; 9 bases agree with TRBD1. The CDR3 runs 19 residues. Trimming removed 3 bases from V and 0 bases from J; junction bases left unmatched: 15. In germline, CDR1 is GTSNPN, CDR2 SVGIG (reference sequence). The CDR3 is CAWRHPPDRGGFSNQPQHF. DNA for the CDR3: TGTGCCTGGAGGCATCCCCCGGACAGGGGAGGTTTTAGCAATCAGCCCCAGCATTTT.

This clonotype showed up many times. The chain recombines TRBV12-3 or TRBV12-4 with TRBJ2-7; 10 bases match TRBD1. Trimming cost V 5 bases and J 3 bases; bases outside gene matches: 7. This CDR3 spans 15 amino acids. The CDR3 DNA follows: TGTGCCAGCAGTCGCCGGGACAGGGGTGTCTACGAGCAGTACTTC. Protein product: CASSRRDRGVYEQYF.

The rearrangement uses TRBV4-2 and TRBJ2-7, with 7 bases lining up with TRBD2. V was pared by 2 bases and J by 5 bases, with 6 bases of the junction left unmatched. Germline CDR1 and CDR2: LGHNA and YNFKEQ. The CDR3 length is 14 residues. The CDR3 region is CASSQSGVGDEQYF. The CDR3 DNA reads as TGTGCCAGCAGCCAAAGCGGGGTCGGCGACGAGCAGTACTTC.

This clonotype was detected many times. This chain uses TRBV28 with TRBJ2-5; D is unclear. Germline loops: CDR1 MDHEN, CDR2 SYDVKM. This CDR3 region has 13 residues. V was shortened by 6 bases and J by 1 base, with 9 bases between the two germline ends. The CDR3 DNA reads as TGTGCCAGCAGGGGCGTGCCCCAAGAGACCCAGTACTTC. It translates to CASRGVPQETQYF. The complete variable domain, with remaining parts taken from reference TRBV28 and TRBJ2-5, reads DVKVTQSSRYLVKRTGEKVFLECVQDMDHENMFWYRQDPGLGLRLIYFSYDVKMKEKGDIPEGYSVSREKKERFSLILESASTNQTSMYLCASRGVPQETQYFGPGTRLLVL.

This clonotype was recorded at least ten times. The chain combines TRBV24-1 with TRBJ2-7; possibly TRBD1 for D (6 bases). The CDR3 loop spans 15 amino acids. Trimming took off 3 bases at V and 3 bases at J, with 14 bases between the two ends. The germline V gene encodes CDR1 KGHDR and CDR2 SFDVKD. CDR3: CATSDGTTNYYEQYF. The CDR3 DNA reads as TGTGCCACCAGTGATGGGACAACCAATTACTACGAGCAGTACTTC.

This clonotype was detected only a few times. The chain is built from TRBV10-3 and TRBJ1-2, with TRBD1 matching over 8 bases. V trimming: 5 bases; J trimming: 8 bases; junction bases outside the gene matches: 4. The germline CDR1 and CDR2 sequences are ENHRY and SYGVKD. The CDR3 sequence is 12 residues long. Here the CDR3 DNA reads TGTGCCATCAGTTTGGACAGGGAGGGCTACACCTTC. Translated: CAISLDREGYTF.

The chain recombines TRBV29-1 with TRBJ1-3; no definite D call. Germline assignment: CDR1 SQVTM and CDR2 ANQGSEA. V lost 0 bases and J 4 bases, leaving 10 bases between the germline ends. The CDR3 is 14 residues long. CDR3 DNA: TGCAGCGTTGAAGACCCGGCGGGGGGAAACACCATATATTTT. Residues: CSVEDPAGGNTIYF. The full variable domain, rest sourced from reference TRBV29-1 and TRBJ1-3, is SAVISQKPSRDICQRGTSLTIQCQVDSQVTMMFWYRQQPGQSLTLIATANQGSEATYESGFVIDKFPISRPNLTFSTLTVSNMSPEDSSIYLCSVEDPAGGNTIYFGEGSWLTVV.

Many counts were recorded for this clonotype. This chain connects TRBV27 to TRBJ2-5; 7 bases are shared with TRBD1. The CDR3 extends over 13 amino acids. Trimming cost V 3 bases and J 5 bases; bases outside gene matches: 3. Germline CDR1 MNHEY, CDR2 SMNVEV (reference sequence). CDR3 region: CASSFSRGETQYF. The CDR3 DNA sequence: TGTGCCAGCAGTTTCTCCAGGGGGGAGACCCAGTACTTC.

The chain carries TRBV5-4 and TRBJ1-1; 9 bases map to TRBD1. The CDR3 spans 16 residues. Germline-derived CDR1 and CDR2 are SGHNT and YYREEE (reference sequence). J was trimmed by 6 bases and V by 3 bases; bases with no gene match: 12. CDR3 protein: CASSWGQGSIAPEAFF. The CDR3 DNA reads TGTGCCAGCAGCTGGGGACAGGGATCGATCGCTCCTGAAGCTTTCTTT.

The gene calls are TRBV18 and TRBJ1-1; TRBD1 matches at 10 bases. After removal of 7 bases from V and 5 bases from J, the junction contained 4 bases not matched to a gene. CDR3 length: 13 amino acids. Germline-derived CDR1 and CDR2 are KGHSH and LQKENI. CDR3 region: CASFGTGATEAFF. Here the CDR3 DNA reads TGTGCCAGCTTCGGGACAGGGGCTACTGAAGCTTTCTTT.

This clonotype was seen many times. The rearrangement joins TRBV10-3 to TRBJ2-7; no firm D call. The CDR3 is made up of 14 amino acids. Trimming took 6 bases from V and 2 from J, leaving 14 bases between them. Germline CDR1 is ENHRY and CDR2 is SYGVKD. As DNA, the CDR3 is TGTGCCATCAGAGTAGAAGGTTACACCTACGAGCAGTACTTC. Residues: CAIRVEGYTYEQYF.